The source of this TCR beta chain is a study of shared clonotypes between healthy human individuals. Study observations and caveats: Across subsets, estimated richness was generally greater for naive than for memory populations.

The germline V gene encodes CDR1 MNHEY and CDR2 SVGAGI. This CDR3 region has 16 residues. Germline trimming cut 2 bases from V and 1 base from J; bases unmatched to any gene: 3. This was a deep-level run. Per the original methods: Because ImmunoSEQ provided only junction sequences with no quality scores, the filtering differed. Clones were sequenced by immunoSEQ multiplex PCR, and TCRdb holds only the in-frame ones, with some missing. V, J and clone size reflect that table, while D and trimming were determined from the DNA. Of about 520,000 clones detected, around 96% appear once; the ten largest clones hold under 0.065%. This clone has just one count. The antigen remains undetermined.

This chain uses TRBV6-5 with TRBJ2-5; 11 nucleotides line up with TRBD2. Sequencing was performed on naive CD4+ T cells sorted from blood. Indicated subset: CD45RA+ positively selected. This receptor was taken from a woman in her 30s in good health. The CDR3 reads CASSYRLAGTQETQYF. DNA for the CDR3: TGTGCCAGCAGTTACCGACTAGCGGGAACCCAAGAGACCCAGTACTTC.